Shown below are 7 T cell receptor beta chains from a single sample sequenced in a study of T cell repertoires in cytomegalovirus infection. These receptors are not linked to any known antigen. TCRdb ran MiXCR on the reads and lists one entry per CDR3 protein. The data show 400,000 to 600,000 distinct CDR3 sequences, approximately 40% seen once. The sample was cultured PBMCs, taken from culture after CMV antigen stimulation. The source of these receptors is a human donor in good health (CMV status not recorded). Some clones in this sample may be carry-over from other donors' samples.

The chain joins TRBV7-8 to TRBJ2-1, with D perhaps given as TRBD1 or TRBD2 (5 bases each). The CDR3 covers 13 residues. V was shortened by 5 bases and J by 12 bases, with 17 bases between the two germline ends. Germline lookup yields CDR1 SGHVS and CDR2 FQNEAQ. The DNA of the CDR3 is TGTGCCAGCAGCCTTCGGGACCCCAAGGTGCAGTTCTTC. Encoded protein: CASSLRDPKVQFF. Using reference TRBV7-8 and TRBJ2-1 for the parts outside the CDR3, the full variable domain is GAGVSQSPRYKVAKRGQDVALRCDPISGHVSLFWYQQALGQGPEFLTYFQNEAQLDKSGLPSDRFFAERPEGSVSTLKIQRTQQEDSAVYLCASSLRDPKVQFFGPGTRLTVL.

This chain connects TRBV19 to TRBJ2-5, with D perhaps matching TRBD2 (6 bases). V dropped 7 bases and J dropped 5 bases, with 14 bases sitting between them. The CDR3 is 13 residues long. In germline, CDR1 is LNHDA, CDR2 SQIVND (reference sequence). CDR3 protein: CASTGTSWETQYF. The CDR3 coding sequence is TGTGCCAGTACCGGGACTTCCTGGGAGACCCAGTACTTC.

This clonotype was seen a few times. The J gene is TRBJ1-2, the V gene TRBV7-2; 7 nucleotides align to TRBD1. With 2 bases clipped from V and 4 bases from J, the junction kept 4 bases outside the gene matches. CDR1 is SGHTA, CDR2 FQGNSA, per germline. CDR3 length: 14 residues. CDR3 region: CASSLRQGTYGYTF. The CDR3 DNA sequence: TGTGCCAGCAGCTTACGACAGGGCACCTATGGCTACACCTTC.

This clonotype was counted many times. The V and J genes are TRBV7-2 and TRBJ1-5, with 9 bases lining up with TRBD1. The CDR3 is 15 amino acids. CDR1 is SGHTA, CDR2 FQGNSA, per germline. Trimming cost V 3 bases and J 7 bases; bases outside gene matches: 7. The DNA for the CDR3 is TGTGCCAGCAGCTTGGAGACAGGGGGAGGCCAGCCCCAGCATTTT. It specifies CASSLETGGGQPQHF.

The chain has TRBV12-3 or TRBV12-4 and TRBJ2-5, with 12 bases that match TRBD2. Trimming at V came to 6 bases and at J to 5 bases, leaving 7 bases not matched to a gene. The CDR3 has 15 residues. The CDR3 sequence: CASSSPLAGGETQYF. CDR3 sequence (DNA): TGTGCCAGCAGCTCCCCGCTAGCGGGGGGGGAGACCCAGTACTTC.

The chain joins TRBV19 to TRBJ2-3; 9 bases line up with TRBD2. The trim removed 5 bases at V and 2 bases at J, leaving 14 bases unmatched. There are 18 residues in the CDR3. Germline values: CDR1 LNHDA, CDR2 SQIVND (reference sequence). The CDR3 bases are TGTGCCAGTAGTTCTCCGCGGGGGGGACGCCGGGCCACAGATACGCAGTATTTT. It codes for CASSSPRGGRRATDTQYF. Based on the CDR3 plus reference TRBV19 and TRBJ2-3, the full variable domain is DGGITQSPKYLFRKEGQNVTLSCEQNLNHDAMYWYRQDPGQGLRLIYYSQIVNDFQKGDIAEGYSVSREKKESFPLTVTSAQKNPTAFYLCASSSPRGGRRATDTQYFGPGTRLTVL.

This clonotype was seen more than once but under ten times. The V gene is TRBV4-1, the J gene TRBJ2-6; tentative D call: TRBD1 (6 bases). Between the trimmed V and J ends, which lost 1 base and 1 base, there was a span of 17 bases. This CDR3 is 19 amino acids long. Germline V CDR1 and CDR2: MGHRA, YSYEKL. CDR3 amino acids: CASSQGRFGRGSGANVLTF. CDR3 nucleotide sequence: TGCGCCAGCAGCCAAGGTCGGTTCGGCAGGGGTTCTGGGGCCAACGTCCTGACTTTC.